This T cell receptor (beta chain) was recovered during a study of T-cell reconstitution after alpha-beta-depleted transplantation in children. The study's findings and limits: T-cell counts and diversity were attributed mostly to newly produced T cells one year after transplant. Approximately two months post-transplant, alpha-beta T cells reportedly originated from several hundred expanded graft clones. Some patients owed their high day-60 TCRbeta diversity to surviving recipient T cells and thymic progenitors.

The TCRbeta library incorporated unique molecular identifiers. TCRdb reprocessed the PCR reads via MiXCR and lists one record per CDR3 protein. The sample holds roughly 490,000 distinct CDR3 sequences, about 10% seen once. With regard to this clonotype: Its antigen is unidentified.

Trimming left V 5 bases short and J 4 bases short, with 21 bases between. Germline V gene lookup returns CDR1 SGHAT and CDR2 FQDESV (reference sequence). The CDR3 has 18 amino acids. This sample comprised PBMCs, mostly from graft donor cells, obtained 180 days after TCRalphabeta/CD19-depleted stem cell transplant. J is TRBJ1-6 and V is TRBV11-1; D is unclear. The TCR comes from a female patient between 2 and 15 years old who had a stem cell transplant for aplastic anemia, so the T cells may come from the graft donor. CDR3 loop: CASSPPLGSGNYNSPLHF. The CDR3 DNA follows: TGTGCCAGCAGCCCCCCTCTGGGCAGTGGAAATTATAATTCACCCCTCCACTTT.